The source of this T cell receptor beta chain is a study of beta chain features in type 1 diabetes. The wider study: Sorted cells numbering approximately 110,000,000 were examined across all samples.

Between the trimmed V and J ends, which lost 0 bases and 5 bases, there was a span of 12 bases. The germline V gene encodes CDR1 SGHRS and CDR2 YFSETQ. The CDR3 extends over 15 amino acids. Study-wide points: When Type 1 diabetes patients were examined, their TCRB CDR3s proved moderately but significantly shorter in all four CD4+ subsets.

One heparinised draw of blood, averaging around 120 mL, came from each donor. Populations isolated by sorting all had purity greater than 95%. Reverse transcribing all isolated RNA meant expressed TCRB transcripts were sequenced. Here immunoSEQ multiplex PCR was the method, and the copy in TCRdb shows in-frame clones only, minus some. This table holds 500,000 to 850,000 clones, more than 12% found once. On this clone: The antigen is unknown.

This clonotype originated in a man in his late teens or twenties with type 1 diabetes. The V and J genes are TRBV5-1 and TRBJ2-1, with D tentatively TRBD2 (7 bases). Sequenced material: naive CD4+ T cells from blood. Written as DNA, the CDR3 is TGCGCCAGCAGCTTGGGAGGGAGGGGGAACAATGAGCAGTTCTTC. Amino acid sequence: CASSLGGRGNNEQFF.